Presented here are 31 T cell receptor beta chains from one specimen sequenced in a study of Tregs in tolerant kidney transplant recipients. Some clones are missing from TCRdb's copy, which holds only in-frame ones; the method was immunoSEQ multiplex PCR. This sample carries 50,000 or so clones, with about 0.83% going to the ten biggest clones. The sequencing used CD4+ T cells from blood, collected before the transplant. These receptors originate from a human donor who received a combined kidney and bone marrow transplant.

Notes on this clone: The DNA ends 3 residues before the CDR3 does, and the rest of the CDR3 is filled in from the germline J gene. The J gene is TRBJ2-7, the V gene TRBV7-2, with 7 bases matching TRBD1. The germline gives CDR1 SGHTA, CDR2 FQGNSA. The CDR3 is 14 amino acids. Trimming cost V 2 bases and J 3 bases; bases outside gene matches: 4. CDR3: CASSLQTGVYEQYF. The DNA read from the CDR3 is TGTGCCAGCAGCTTACAAACAGGGGTCTACGAG.

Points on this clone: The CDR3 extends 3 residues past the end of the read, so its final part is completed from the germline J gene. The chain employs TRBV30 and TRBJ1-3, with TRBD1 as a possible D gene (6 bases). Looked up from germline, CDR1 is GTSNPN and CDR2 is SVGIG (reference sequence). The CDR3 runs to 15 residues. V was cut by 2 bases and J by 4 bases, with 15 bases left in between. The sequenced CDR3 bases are TGTGCCTGGAGTCGACGGGGGGCGAGGGGAAACACC. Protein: CAWSRRGARGNT. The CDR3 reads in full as CAWSRRGARGNTIYF. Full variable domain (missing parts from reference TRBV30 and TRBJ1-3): SQTIHQWPATLVQPVGSPLSLECTVEGTSNPNLYWYRQAAGRGLQLLFYSVGIGQISSEVPQNLSASRPQDRQFILSSKKLLLSDSGFYLCAWSRRGARGNTIYFGEGSWLTVV.

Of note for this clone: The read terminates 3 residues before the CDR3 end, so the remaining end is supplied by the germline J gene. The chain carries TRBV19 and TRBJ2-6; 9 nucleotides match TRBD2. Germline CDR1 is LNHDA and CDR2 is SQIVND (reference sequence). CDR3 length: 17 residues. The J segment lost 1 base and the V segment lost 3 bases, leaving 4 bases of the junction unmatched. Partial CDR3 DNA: TGTGCCAGTAGTATCCCAGCGGGAGGTTCTGGGGCCAACGTC. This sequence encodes CASSIPAGGSGANV. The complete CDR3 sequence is CASSIPAGGSGANVLTF.

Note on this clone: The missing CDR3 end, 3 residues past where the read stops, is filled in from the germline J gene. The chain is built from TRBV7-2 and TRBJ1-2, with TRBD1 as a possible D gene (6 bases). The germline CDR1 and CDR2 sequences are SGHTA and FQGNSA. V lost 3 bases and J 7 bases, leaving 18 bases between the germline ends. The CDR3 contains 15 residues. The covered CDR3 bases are TGTGCCAGCAGCTTGGCCCCGGCGGGGGGCGGTGGC. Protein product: CASSLAPAGGGG. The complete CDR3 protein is CASSLAPAGGGGYTF.

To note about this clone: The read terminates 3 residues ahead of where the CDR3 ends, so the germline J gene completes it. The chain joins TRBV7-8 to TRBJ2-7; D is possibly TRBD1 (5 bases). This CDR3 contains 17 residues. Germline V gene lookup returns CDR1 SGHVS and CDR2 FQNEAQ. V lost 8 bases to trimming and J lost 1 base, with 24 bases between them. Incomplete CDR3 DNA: TGTGCCAGCTCGGGTAGGGGCGGTGGCAGGTCGTCCTACGAG. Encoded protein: CASSGRGGGRSSYE. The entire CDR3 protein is CASSGRGGGRSSYEQYF.

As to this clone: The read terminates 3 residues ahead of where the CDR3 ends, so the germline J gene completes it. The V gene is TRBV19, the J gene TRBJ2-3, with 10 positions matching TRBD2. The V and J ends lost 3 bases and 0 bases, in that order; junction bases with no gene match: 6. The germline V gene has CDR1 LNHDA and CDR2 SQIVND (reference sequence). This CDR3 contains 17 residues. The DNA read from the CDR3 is TGTGCCAGTAGTATTTCAGCGGGAGGGTCCAGCACAGATACG. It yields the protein CASSISAGGSSTDT. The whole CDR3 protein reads CASSISAGGSSTDTQYF.

The chain's CDR3 is CASSSGVPGIAFF. CDR3 DNA (partial): TGTGCCAGCAGCTCGGGGGTGCCAGGGATA. This chain links TRBV7-9 with TRBJ1-1, with a possible D match to TRBD1 (5 bases). The read terminates 3 residues before the CDR3 end, so the remaining end is supplied by the germline J gene. CDR1 and CDR2 from the germline V gene are SEHNR and FQNEAQ (reference sequence). The CDR3 sequence is 13 residues long.

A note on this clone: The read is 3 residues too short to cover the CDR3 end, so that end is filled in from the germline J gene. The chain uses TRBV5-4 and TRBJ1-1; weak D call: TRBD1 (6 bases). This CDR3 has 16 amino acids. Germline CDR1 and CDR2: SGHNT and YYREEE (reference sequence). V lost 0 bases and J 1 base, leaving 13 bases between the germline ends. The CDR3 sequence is CASSLDLGHTNTEAFF. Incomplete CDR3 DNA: TGTGCCAGCAGCTTGGACCTGGGACACACGAACACTGAA.

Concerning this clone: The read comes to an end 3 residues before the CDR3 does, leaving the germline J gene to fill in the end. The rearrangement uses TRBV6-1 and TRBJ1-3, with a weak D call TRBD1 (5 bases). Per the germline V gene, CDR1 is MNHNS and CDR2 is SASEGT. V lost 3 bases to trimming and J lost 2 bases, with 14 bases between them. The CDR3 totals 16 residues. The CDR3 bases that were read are TGTGCCAGCAGTGAGCAGGGTCCCGGTACTGGAAACACC. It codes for CASSEQGPGTGNT. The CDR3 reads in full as CASSEQGPGTGNTIYF.

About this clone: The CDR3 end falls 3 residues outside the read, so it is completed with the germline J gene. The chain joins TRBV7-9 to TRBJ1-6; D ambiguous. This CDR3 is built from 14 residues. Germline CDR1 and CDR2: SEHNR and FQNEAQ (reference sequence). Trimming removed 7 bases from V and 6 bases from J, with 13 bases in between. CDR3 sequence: CASTETSINSPLHF. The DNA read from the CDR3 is TGTGCCAGCACCGAGACTTCTATTAATTCACCC.

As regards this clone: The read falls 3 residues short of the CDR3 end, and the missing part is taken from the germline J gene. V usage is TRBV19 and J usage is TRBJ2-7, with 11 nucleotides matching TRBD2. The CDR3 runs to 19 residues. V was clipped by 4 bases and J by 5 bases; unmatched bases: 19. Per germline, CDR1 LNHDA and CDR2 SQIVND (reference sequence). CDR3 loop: CASSTPTSGIYRTSNEQYF. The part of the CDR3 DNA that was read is TGTGCCAGTAGTACTCCGACTAGCGGGATATATCGCACGTCGAACGAG.

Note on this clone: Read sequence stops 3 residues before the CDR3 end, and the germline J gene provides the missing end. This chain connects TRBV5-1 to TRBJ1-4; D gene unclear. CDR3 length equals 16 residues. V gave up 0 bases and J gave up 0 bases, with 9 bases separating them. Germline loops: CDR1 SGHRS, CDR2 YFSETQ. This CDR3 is CASSLAGHATNEKLFF. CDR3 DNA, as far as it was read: TGCGCCAGCAGCTTGGCAGGCCACGCAACTAATGAAAAA.

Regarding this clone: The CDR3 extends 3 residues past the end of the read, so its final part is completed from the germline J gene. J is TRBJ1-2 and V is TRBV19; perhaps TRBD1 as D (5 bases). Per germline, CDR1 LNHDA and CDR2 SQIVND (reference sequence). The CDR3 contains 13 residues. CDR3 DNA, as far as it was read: TGTGCCAGTAGTATAGGACAGTTTGCTTAC. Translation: CASSIGQFAY. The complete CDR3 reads CASSIGQFAYYTF. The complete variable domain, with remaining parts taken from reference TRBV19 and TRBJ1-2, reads DGGITQSPKYLFRKEGQNVTLSCEQNLNHDAMYWYRQDPGQGLRLIYYSQIVNDFQKGDIAEGYSVSREKKESFPLTVTSAQKNPTAFYLCASSIGQFAYYTFGSGTRLTVV.

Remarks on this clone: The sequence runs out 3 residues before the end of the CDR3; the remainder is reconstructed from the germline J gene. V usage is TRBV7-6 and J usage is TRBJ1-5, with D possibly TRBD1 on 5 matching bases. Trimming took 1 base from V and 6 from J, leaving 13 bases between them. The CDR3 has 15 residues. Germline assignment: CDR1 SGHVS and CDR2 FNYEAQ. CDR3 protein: CASSLGAAGGQPQHF. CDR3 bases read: TGTGCCAGCAGCTTAGGTGCCGCCGGGGGTCAGCCC.

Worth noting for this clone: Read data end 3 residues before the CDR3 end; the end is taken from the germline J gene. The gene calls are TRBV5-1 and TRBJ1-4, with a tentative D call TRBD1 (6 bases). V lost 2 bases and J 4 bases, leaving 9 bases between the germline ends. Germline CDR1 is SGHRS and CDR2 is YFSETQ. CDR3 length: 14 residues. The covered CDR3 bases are TGCGCCAGCAGCTTTATGGACAGTAATGAAAAA. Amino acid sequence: CASSFMDSNEK. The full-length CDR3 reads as CASSFMDSNEKLFF. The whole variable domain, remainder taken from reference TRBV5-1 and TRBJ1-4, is KAGVTQTPRYLIKTRGQQVTLSCSPISGHRSVSWYQQTPGQGLQFLFEYFSETQRNKGNFPGRFSGRQFSNSRSEMNVSTLELGDSALYLCASSFMDSNEKLFFGSGTQLSVL.

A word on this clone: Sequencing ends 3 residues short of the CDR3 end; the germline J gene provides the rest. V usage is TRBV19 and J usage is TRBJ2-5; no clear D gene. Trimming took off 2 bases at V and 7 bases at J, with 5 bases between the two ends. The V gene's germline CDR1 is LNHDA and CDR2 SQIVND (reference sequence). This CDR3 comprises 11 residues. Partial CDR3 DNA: TGTGCCAGTAGTATAACGGGGACC. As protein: CASSITGT. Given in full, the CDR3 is CASSITGTQYF.

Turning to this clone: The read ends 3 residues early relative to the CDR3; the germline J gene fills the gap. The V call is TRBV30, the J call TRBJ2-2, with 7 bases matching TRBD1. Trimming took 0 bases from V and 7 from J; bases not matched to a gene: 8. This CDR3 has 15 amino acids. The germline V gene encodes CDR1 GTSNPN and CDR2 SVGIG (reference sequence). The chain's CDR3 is CAWSVLDRVSGELFF. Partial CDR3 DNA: TGTGCCTGGAGTGTACTCGACAGGGTTAGCGGGGAG.

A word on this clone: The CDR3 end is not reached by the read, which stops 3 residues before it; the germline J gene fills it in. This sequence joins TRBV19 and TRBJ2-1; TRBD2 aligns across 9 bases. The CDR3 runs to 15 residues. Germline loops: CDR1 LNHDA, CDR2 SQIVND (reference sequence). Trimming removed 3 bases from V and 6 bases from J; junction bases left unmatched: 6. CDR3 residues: CASSIVAGAGNEQFF. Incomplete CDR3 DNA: TGTGCCAGTAGTATTGTAGCGGGAGCTGGCAATGAG.

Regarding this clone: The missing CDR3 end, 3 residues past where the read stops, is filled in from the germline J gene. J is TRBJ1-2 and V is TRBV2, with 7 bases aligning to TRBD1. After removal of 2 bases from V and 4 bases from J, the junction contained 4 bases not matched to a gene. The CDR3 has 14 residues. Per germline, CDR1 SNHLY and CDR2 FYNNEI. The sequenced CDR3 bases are TGTGCCAGCAGTGAAAGGACAGGACTCTATGGC. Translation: CASSERTGLYG. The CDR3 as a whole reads CASSERTGLYGYTF.

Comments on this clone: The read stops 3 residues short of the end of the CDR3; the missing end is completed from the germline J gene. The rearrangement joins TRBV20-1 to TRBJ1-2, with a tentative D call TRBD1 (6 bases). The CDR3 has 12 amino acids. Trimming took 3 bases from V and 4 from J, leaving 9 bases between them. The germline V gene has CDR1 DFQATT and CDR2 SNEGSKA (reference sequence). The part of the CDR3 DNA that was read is TGCAGTGCTAGCGAGGACAGCTATGGC. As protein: CSASEDSYG. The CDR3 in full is CSASEDSYGYTF.

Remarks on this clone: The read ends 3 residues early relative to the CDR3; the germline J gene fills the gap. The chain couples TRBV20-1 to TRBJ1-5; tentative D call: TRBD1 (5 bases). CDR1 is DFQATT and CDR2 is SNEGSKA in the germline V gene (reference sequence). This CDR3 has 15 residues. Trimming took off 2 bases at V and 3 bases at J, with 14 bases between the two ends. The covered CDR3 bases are TGCAGTGCTAGAACGAGAGGGGCCTTCAATCAGCCC. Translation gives CSARTRGAFNQP. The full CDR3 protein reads CSARTRGAFNQPQHF.

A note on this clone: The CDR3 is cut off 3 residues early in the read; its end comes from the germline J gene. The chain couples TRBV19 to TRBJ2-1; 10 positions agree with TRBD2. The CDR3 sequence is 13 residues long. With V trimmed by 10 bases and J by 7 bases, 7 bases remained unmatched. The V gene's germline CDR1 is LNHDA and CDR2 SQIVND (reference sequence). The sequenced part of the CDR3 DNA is TGTGCCACCTCACTAGCGGGGCTTAATGAG. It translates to CATSLAGLNE. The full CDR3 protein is CATSLAGLNEQFF.

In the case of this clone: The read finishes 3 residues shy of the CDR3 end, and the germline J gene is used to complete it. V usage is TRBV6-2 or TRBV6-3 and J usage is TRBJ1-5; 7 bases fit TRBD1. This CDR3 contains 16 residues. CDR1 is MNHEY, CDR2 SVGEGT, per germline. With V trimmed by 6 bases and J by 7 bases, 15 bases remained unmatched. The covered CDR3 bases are TGTGCCAGCAGAAGAAAGGGACAGTCCGGAGGGCAGCCC. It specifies CASRRKGQSGGQP. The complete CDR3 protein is CASRRKGQSGGQPQHF.

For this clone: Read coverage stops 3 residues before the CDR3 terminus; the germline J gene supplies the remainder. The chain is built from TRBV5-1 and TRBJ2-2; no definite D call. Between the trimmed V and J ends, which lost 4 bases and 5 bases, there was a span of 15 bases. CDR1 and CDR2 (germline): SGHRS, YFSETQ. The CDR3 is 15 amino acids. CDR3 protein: CASSSSVVYTGELFF. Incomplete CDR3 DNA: TGCGCCAGCAGCAGCTCCGTGGTTTATACCGGGGAG.

The CDR3 DNA, read in part, is TGTGCCAGCAGCCAAACCCGGACAGCCTTCTATGGC. Residues: CASSQTRTAFYG. The full-length CDR3 reads as CASSQTRTAFYGYTF. The gene calls are TRBV11-2 and TRBJ1-2; tentatively, D is TRBD1 (6 bases). Read data end 3 residues before the CDR3 end; the end is taken from the germline J gene. Trimming stripped 5 bases from V and 4 bases from J, with 17 bases between. This CDR3 spans 15 amino acids. Germline V gene lookup returns CDR1 SGHAT and CDR2 FQNNGV.

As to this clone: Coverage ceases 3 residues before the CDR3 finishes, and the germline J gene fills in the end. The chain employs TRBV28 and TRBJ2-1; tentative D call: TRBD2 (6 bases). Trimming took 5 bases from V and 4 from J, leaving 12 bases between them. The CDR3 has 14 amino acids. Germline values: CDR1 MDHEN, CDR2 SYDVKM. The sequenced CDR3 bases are TGTGCCAGCAGTCCCGGGACTTCTTACAATGAG. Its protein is CASSPGTSYNE. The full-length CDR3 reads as CASSPGTSYNEQFF.

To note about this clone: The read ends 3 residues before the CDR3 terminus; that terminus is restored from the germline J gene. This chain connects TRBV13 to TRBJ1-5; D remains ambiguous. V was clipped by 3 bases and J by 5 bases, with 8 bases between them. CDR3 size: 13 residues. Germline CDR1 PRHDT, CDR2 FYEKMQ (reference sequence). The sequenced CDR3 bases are TGTGCCAGCAGCTTGAGGAGGGATCAGCCC. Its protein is CASSLRRDQP. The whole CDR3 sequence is CASSLRRDQPQHF.

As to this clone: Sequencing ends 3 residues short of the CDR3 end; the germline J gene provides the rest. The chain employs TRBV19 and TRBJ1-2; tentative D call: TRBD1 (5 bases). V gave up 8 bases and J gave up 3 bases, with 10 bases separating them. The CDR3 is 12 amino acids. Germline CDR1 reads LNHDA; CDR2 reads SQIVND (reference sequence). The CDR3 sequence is CASSRGDYGYTF. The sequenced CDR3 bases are TGTGCCAGTTCCCGGGGGGACTATGGC.

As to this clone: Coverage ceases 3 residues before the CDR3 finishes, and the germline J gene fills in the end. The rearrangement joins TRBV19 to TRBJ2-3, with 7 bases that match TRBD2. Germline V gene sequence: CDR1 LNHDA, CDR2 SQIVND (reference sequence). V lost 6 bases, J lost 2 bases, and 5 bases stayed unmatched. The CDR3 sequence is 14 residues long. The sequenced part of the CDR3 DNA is TGTGCCAGTAGACCACGGGGGGACACAGATACG. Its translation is CASRPRGDTDT. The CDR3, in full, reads CASRPRGDTDTQYF. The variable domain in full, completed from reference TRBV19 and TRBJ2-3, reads DGGITQSPKYLFRKEGQNVTLSCEQNLNHDAMYWYRQDPGQGLRLIYYSQIVNDFQKGDIAEGYSVSREKKESFPLTVTSAQKNPTAFYLCASRPRGDTDTQYFGPGTRLTVL.

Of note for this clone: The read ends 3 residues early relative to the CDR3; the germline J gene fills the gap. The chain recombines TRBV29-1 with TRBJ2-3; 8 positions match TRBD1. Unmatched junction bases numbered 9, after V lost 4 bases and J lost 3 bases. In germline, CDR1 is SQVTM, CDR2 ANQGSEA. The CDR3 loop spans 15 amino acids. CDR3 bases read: TGCAGCGTTGCATCGGACAGGGTCCATACAGATACG. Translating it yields CSVASDRVHTDT. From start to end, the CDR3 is CSVASDRVHTDTQYF.

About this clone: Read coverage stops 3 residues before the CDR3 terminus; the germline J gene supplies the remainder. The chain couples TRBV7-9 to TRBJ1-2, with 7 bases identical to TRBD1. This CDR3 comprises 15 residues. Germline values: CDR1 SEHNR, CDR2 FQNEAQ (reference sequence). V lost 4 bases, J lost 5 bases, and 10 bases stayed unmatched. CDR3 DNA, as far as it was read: TGTGCCAGCAGCTCCGGGACAGCAGGCGGGTATGGC. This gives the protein CASSSGTAGGYG. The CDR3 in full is CASSSGTAGGYGYTF.